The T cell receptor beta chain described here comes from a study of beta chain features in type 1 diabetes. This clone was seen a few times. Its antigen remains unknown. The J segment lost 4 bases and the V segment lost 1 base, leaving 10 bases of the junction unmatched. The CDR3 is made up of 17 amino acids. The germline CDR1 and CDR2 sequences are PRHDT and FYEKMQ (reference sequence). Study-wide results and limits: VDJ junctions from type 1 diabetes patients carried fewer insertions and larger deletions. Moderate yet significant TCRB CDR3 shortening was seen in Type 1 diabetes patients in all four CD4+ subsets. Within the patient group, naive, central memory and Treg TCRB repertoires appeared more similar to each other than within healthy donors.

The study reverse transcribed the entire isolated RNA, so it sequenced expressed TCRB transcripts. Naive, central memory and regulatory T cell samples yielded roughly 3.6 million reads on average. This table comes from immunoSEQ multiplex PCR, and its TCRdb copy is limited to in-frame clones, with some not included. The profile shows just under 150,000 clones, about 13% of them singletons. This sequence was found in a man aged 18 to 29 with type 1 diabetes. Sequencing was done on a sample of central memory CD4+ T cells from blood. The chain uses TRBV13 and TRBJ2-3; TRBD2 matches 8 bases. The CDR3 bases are TGTGCCAGCAGCTTAGAAAAGGCGGGGGGCCGGTCAGATACGCAGTATTTT. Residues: CASSLEKAGGRSDTQYF.